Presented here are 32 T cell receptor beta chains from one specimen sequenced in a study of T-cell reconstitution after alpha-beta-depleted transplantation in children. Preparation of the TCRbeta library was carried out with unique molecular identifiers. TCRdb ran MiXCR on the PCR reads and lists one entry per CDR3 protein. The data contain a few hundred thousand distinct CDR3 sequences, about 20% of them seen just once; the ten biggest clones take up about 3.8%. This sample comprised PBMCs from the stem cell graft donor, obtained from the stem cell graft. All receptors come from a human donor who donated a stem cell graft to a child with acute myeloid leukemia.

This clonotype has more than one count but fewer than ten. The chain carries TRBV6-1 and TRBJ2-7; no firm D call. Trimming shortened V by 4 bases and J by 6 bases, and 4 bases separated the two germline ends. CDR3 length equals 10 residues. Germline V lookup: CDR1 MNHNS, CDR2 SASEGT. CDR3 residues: CASSAGEQYF. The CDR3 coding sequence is TGTGCCAGCAGTGCTGGCGAGCAGTACTTC.

CDR3 amino acids: CASKRAGANTGELFF. The CDR3 nucleotides read TGTGCCAGCAAGAGGGCGGGAGCGAACACCGGGGAGCTGTTTTTT. The rearrangement joins TRBV6-2 or TRBV6-3 to TRBJ2-2; 7 bases map to TRBD2. Trimming at V came to 7 bases and at J to 0 bases, leaving 5 bases not matched to a gene. This CDR3 has 15 amino acids. Germline loops: CDR1 MNHEY, CDR2 SVGEGT.

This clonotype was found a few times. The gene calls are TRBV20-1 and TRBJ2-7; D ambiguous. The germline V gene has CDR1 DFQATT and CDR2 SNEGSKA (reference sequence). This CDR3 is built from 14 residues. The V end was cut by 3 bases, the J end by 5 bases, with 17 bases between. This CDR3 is CSASMAPRRDEQYF. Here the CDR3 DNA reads TGCAGTGCTAGTATGGCCCCTAGAAGGGACGAGCAGTACTTC.

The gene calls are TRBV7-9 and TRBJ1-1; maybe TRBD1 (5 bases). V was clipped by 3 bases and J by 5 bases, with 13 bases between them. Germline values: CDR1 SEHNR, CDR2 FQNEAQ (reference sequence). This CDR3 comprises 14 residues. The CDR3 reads CASSLGVKETEAFF. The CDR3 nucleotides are TGTGCCAGCAGCTTGGGGGTGAAGGAGACTGAAGCTTTCTTT.

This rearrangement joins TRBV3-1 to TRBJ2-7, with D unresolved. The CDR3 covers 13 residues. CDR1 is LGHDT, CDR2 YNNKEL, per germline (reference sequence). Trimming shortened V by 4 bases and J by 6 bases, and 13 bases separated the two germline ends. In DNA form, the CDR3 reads TGTGCCAGCAGCCCCCACGCCACGGGCGAGCAGTACTTC. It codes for CASSPHATGEQYF.

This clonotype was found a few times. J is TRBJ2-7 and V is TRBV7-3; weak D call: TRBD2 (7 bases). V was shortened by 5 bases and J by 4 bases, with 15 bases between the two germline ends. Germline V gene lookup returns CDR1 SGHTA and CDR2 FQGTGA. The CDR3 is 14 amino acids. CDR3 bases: TGTGCCAGCAGCCGAGGGGGGGACACTTACGAGCAGTACTTC. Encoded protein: CASSRGGDTYEQYF.

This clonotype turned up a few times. DNA for the CDR3: TGTGCCATCAGTGAGATAATCGGGAACACTGAAGCTTTCTTT. The encoded protein is CAISEIIGNTEAFF. This chain uses TRBV10-3 with TRBJ1-1; D is unclear. V was shortened by 2 bases and J by 1 base, with 8 bases between the two germline ends. CDR1 is ENHRY and CDR2 is SYGVKD in the germline V gene. The CDR3 is made up of 14 amino acids.

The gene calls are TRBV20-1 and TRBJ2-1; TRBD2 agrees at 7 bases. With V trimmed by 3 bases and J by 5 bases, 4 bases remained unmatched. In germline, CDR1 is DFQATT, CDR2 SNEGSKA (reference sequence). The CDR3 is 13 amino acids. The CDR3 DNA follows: TGCAGTGCTAGGGGGACTAACGACAATGAGCAGTTCTTC. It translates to CSARGTNDNEQFF.

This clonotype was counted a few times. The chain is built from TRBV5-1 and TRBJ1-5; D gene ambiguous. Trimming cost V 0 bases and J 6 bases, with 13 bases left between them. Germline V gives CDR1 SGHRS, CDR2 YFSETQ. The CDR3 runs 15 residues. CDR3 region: CASSLGIGDAQPQHF. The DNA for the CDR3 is TGCGCCAGCAGCTTGGGAATAGGTGATGCTCAGCCCCAGCATTTT.

The CDR3 DNA is TGTGCCAGCAGCGAGGGTGGCAGGGGGCGCTTTGAGCAGTTCTTC. Translated, it gives CASSEGGRGRFEQFF. The chain couples TRBV2 to TRBJ2-1; 8 nucleotides match TRBD1. The germline CDR1 and CDR2 sequences are SNHLY and FYNNEI. J was trimmed by 9 bases and V by 6 bases; bases with no gene match: 13. This CDR3 has 15 amino acids.

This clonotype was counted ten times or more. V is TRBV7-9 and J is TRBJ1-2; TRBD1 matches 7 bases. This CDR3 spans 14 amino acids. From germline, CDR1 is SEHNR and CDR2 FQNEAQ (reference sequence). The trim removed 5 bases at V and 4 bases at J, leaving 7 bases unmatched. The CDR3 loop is CASSSDREGYGYTF. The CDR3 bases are TGTGCCAGCAGCAGCGACAGGGAAGGCTATGGCTACACCTTC.

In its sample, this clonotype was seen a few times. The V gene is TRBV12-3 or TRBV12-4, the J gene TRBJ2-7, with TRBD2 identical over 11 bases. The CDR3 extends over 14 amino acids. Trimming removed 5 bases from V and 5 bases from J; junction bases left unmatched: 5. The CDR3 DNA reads TGTGCCAGCAGTACTAGCGGGAGTTGGAACGAGCAGTACTTC. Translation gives CASSTSGSWNEQYF.

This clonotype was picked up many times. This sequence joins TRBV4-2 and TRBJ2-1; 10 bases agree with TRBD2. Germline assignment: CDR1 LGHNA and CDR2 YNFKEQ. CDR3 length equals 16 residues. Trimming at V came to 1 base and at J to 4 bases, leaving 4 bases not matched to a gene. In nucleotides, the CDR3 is TGTGCCAGCAGCCAAGTCGGACTAGCGGAATACAATGAGCAGTTCTTC. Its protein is CASSQVGLAEYNEQFF.

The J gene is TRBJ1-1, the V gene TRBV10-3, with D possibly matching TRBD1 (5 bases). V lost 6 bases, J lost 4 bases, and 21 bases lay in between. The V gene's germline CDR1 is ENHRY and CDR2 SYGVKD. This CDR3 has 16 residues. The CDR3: CAIRRGAEAGRTEAFF. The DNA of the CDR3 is TGTGCCATCAGAAGGGGCGCAGAGGCGGGGCGCACTGAAGCTTTCTTT.

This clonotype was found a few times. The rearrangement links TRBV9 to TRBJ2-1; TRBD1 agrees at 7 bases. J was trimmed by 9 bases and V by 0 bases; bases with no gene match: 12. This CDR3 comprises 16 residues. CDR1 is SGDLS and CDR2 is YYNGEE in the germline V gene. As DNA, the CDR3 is TGTGCCAGCAGCGTAGATGGACAGGCAAAGCGTCTTGAGCAGTTCTTC. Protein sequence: CASSVDGQAKRLEQFF.

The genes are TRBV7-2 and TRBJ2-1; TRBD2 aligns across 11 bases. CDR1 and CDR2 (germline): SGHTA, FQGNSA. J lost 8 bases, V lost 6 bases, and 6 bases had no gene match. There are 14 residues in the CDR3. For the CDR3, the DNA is TGTGCCAGCAGGATAACTAGCGGGAGCCATGAGCAGTTCTTC. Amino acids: CASRITSGSHEQFF. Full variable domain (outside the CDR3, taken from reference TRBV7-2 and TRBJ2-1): GAGVSQSPSNKVTEKGKDVELRCDPISGHTALYWYRQSLGQGLEFLIYFQGNSAPDKSGLPSDRFSAERTGGSVSTLTIQRTQQEDSAVYLCASRITSGSHEQFFGPGTRLTVL.

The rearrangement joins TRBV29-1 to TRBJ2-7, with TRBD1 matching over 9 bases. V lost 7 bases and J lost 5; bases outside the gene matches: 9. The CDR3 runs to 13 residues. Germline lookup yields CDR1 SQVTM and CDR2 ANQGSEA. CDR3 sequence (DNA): TGCAGCGGTTCACAGGGGGCTATCGACGAGCAGTACTTC. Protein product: CSGSQGAIDEQYF.

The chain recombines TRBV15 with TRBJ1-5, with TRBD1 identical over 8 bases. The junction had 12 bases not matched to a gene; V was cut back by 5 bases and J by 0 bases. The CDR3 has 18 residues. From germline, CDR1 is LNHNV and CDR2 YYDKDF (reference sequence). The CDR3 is CATSRRTGYYLSNQPQHF. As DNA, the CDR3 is TGTGCCACCAGCCGACGGACAGGGTACTACCTTAGCAATCAGCCCCAGCATTTT. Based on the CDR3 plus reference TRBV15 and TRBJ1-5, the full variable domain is DAMVIQNPRYQVTQFGKPVTLSCSQTLNHNVMYWYQQKSSQAPKLLFHYYDKDFNNEADTPDNFQSRRPNTSFCFLDIRSPGLGDTAMYLCATSRRTGYYLSNQPQHFGDGTRLSIL.

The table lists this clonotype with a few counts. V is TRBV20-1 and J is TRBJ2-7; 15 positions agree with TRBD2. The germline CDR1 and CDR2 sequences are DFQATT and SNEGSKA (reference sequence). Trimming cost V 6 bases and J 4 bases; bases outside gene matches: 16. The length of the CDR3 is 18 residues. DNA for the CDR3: TGCAGTGCGGTTTATACTCGGACTAGCGGGAGGGCCAATTACGAGCAGTACTTC. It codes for CSAVYTRTSGRANYEQYF.

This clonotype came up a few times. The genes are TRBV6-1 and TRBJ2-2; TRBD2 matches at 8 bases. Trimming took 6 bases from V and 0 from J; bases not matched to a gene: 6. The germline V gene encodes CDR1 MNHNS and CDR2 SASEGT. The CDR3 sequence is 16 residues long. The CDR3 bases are TGTGCCAGCAGGTTTAGCGGGAATACGAACACCGGGGAGCTGTTTTTT. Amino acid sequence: CASRFSGNTNTGELFF.

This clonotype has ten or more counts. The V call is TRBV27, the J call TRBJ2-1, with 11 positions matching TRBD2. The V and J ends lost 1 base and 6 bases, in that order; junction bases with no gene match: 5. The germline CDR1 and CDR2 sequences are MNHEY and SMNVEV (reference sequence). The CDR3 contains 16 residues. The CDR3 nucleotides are TGTGCCAGCAGTTTATATGGACTAGCGGGTGGCAATGAGCAGTTCTTC. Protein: CASSLYGLAGGNEQFF.

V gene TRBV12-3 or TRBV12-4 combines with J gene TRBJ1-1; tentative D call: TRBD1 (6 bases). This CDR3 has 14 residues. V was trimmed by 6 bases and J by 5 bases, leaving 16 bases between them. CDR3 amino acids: CASSRGGLGTEAFF. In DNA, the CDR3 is TGTGCCAGCAGCCGCGGGGGGCTCGGAACTGAAGCTTTCTTT.

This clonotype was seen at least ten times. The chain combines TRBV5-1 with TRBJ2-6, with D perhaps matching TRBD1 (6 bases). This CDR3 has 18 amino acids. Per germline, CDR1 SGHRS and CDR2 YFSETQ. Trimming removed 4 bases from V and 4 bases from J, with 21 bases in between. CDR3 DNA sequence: TGCGCCAGCAGCATCAACCTCCAAACAGGGTTAGGGGCCAACGTCCTGACTTTC. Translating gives CASSINLQTGLGANVLTF.

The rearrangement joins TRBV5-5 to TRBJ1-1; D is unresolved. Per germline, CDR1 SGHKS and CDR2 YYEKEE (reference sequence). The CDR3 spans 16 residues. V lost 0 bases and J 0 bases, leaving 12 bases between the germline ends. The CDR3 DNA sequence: TGTGCCAGCAGCTTGGACTCTGCCAATATGAACACTGAAGCTTTCTTT. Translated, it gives CASSLDSANMNTEAFF.

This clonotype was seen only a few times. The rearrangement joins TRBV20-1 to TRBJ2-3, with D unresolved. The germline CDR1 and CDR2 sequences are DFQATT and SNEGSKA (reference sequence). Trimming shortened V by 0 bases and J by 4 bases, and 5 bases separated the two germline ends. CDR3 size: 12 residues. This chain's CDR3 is CSARDSADTQYF. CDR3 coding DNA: TGCAGTGCTAGAGATTCCGCAGATACGCAGTATTTT.

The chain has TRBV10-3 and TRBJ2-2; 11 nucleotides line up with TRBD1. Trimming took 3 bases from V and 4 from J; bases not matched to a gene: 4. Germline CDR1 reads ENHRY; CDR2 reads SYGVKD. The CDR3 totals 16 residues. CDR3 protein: CAISEGQGATTGELFF. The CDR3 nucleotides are TGTGCCATCAGTGAAGGACAGGGGGCGACCACCGGGGAGCTGTTTTTT.

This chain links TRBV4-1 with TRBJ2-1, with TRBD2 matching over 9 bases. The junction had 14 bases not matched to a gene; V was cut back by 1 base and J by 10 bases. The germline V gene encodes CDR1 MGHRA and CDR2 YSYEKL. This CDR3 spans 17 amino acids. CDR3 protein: CASSQAWSAGGPREQFF. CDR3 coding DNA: TGCGCCAGCAGCCAAGCATGGTCGGCGGGAGGGCCGCGGGAGCAGTTCTTC.

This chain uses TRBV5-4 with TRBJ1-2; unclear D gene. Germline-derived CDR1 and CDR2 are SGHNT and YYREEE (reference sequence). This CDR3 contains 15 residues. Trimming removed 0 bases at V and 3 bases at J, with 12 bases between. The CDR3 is CASSLVLQRDYGYTF. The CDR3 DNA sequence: TGTGCCAGCAGCTTGGTATTACAGCGAGACTATGGCTACACCTTC. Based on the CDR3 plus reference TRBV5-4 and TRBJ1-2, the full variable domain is ETGVTQSPTHLIKTRGQQVTLRCSSQSGHNTVSWYQQALGQGPQFIFQYYREEENGRGNFPPRFSGLQFPNYSSELNVNALELDDSALYLCASSLVLQRDYGYTFGSGTRLTVV.

The CDR3 nucleotides read TGTGCCAGCGCCAACCTACGGGCCACCACTGAAGCTTTCTTT. As protein: CASANLRATTEAFF. J is TRBJ1-1 and V is TRBV7-8; D not resolved. V lost 8 bases and J lost 4, with 17 bases in between. There are 14 residues in the CDR3. Per the germline V gene, CDR1 is SGHVS and CDR2 is FQNEAQ.

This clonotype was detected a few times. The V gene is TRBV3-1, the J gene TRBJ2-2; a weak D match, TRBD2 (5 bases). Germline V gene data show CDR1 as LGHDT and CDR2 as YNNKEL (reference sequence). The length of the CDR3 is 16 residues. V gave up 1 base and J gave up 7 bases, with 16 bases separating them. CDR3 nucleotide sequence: TGTGCCAGCAGCCAAGGTATCGGGAACGCTGGCGGGGAGCTGTTTTTT. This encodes CASSQGIGNAGGELFF. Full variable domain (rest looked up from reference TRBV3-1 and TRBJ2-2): DTAVSQTPKYLVTQMGNDKSIKCEQNLGHDTMYWYKQDSKKFLKIMFSYNNKELIINETVPNRFSPKSPDKAHLNLHINSLELGDSAVYFCASSQGIGNAGGELFFGEGSRLTVL.

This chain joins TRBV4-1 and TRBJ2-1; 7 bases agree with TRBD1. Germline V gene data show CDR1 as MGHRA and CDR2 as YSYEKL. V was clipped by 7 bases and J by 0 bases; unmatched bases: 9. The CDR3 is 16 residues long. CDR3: CASTQGTHSSYNEQFF. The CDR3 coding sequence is TGCGCCAGCACACAGGGGACCCACAGCTCCTACAATGAGCAGTTCTTC.

The CDR3 loop is CSARGADPYEQYF. The CDR3 coding sequence is TGCAGTGCTAGAGGAGCGGACCCCTACGAGCAGTACTTC. The V and J genes are TRBV20-1 and TRBJ2-7; D possibly corresponds to TRBD2 (5 bases). With 1 base removed from V and 2 bases from J, the gap between germline ends came to 9 bases. Per the germline V gene, CDR1 is DFQATT and CDR2 is SNEGSKA (reference sequence). The CDR3 has 13 residues.